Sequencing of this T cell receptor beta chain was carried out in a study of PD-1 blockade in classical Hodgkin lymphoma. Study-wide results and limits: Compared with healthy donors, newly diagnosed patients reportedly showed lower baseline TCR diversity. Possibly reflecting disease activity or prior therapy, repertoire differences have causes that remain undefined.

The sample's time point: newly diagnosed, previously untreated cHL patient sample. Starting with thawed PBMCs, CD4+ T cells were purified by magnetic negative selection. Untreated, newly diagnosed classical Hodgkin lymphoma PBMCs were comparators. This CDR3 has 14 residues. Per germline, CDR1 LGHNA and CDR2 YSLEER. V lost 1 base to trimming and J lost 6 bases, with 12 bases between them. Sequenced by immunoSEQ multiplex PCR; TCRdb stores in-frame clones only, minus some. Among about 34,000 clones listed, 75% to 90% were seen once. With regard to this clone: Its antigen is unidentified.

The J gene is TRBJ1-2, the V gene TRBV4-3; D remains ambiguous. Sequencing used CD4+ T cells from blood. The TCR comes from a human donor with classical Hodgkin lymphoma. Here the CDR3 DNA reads TGCGCCAGCAGCCAAGGGGTATCAGGAAATGGCTACACCTTC. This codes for CASSQGVSGNGYTF.